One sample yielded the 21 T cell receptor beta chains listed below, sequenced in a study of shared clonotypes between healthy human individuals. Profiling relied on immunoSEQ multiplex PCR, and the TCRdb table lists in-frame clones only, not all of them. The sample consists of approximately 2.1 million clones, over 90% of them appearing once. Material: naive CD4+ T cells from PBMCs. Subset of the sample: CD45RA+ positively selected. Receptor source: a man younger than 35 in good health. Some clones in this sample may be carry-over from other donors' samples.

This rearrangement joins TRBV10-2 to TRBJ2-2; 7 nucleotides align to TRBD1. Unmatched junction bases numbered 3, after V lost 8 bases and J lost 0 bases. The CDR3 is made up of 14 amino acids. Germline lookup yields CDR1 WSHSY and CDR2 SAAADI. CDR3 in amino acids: CASQGVANTGELFF. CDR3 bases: TGCGCCAGCCAGGGGGTTGCGAACACCGGGGAGCTGTTTTTT.

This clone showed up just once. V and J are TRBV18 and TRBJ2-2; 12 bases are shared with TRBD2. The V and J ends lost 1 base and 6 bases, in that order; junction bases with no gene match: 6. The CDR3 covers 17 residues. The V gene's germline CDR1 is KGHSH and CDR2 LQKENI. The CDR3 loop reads CASSPRTSGTVPGELFF. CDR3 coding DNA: TGTGCCAGCTCACCACGGACTAGCGGGACGGTCCCCGGGGAGCTGTTTTTT. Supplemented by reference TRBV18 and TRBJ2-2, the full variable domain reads NAGVMQNPRHLVRRRGQEARLRCSPMKGHSHVYWYRQLPEEGLKFMVYLQKENIIDESGMPKERFSAEFPKEGPSILRIQQVVRGDSAAYFCASSPRTSGTVPGELFFGEGSRLTVL.

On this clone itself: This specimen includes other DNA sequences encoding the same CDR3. The CDR3 loop reads CASSLDTDTQYF. The CDR3 nucleotides are TGTGCCAGCAGCTTGGATACAGATACGCAGTATTTT. The J gene is TRBJ2-3, the V gene TRBV5-4, with D hard to call. This CDR3 has 12 amino acids. V shed 0 bases and J shed 3 bases, with 2 bases lying between them. Per germline, CDR1 SGHNT and CDR2 YYREEE (reference sequence).

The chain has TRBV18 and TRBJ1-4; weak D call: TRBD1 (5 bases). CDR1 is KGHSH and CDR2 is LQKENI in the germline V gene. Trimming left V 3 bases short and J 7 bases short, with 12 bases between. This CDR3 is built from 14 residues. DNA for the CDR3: TGTGCCAGCTCACCCGACAGTAATGGTGAAAAACTGTTTTTT. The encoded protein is CASSPDSNGEKLFF.

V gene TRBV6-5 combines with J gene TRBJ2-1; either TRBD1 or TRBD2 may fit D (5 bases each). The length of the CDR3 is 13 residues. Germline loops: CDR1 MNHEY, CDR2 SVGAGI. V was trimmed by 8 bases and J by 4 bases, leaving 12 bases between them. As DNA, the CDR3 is TGTGCCAGCGGGGCGGGCGCATACAATGAGCAGTTCTTC. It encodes CASGAGAYNEQFF.

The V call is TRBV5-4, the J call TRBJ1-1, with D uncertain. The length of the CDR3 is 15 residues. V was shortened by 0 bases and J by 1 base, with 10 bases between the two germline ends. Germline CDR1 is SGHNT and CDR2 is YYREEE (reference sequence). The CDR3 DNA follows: TGTGCCAGCAGCTTGGATCAGGCTTCGAACACTGAAGCTTTCTTT. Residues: CASSLDQASNTEAFF.

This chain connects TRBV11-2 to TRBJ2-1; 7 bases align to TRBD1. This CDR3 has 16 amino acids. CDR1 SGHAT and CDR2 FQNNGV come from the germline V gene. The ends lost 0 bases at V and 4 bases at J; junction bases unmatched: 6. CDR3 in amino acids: CASSLEPGTEYNEQFF. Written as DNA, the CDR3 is TGTGCCAGCAGCTTAGAACCCGGGACAGAATACAATGAGCAGTTCTTC.

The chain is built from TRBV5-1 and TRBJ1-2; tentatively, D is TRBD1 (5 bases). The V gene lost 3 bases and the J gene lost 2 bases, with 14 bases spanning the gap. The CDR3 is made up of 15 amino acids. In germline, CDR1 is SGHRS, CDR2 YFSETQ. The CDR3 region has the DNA TGCGCCAGCAGCTCACGACAGACAATCAACTATGGCTACACCTTC. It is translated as CASSSRQTINYGYTF.

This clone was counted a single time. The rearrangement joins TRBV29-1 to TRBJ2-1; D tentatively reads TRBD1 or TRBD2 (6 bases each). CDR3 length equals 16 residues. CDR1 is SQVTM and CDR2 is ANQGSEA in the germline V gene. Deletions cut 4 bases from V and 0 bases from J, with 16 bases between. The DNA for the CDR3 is TGCAGCGTTGGGGGGGCTCCCAGGAGCTCCTACAATGAGCAGTTCTTC. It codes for CSVGGAPRSSYNEQFF.

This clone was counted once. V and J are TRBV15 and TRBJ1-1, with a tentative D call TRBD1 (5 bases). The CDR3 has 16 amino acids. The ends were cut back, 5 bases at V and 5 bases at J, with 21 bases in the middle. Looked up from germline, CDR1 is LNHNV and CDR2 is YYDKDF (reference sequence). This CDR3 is CATSAILGGRRTEAFF. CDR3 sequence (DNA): TGTGCCACCAGCGCTATCCTGGGGGGGAGGAGAACTGAAGCTTTCTTT. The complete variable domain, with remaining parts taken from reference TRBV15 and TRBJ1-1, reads DAMVIQNPRYQVTQFGKPVTLSCSQTLNHNVMYWYQQKSSQAPKLLFHYYDKDFNNEADTPDNFQSRRPNTSFCFLDIRSPGLGDTAMYLCATSAILGGRRTEAFFGQGTRLTVV.

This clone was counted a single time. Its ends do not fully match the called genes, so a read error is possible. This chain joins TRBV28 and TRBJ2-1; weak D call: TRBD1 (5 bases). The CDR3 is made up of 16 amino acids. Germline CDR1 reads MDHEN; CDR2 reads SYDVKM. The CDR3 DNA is TGTGCCAGCGGTTTCATAAGTGCAGGGCTTTCCAATGAGCAGTTCTTC. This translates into CASGFISAGLSNEQFF.

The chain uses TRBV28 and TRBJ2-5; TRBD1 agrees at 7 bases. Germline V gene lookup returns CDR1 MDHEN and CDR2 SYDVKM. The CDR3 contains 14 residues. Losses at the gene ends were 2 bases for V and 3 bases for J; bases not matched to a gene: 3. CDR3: CASSLVGTEETQYF. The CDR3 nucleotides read TGTGCCAGCAGTTTAGTCGGGACAGAAGAGACCCAGTACTTC.

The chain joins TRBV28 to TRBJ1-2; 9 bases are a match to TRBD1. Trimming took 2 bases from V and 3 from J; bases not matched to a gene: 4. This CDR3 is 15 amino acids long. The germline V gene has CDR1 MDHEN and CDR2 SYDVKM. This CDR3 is CASSLGGQGDYGYTF. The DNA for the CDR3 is TGTGCCAGCAGTTTAGGGGGACAGGGTGACTATGGCTACACCTTC.

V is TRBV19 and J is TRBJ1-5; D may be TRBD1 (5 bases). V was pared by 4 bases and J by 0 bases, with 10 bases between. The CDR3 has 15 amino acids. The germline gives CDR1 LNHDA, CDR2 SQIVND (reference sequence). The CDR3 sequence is CASSSTGNSNQPQHF. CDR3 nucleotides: TGTGCCAGTAGTAGCACAGGTAATAGCAATCAGCCCCAGCATTTT.

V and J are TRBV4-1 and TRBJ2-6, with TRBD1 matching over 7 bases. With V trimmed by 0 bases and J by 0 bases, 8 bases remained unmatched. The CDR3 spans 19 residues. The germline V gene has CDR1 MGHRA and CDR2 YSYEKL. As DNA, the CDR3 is TGCGCCAGCAGCCAAGATAACAGGGGCTTGATCTCTGGGGCCAACGTCCTGACTTTC. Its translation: CASSQDNRGLISGANVLTF.

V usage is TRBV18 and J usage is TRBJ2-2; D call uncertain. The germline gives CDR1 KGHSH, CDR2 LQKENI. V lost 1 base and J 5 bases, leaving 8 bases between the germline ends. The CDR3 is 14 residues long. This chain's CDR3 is CASSPLGLTGELFF. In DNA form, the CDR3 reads TGTGCCAGCTCACCACTCGGGTTAACCGGGGAGCTGTTTTTT.

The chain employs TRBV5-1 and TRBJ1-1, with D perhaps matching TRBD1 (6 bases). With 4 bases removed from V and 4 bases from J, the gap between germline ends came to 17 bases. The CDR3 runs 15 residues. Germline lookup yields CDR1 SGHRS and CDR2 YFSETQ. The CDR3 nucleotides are TGCGCCAGCAGCGACCAGCCAGGGGAGGGCACTGAAGCTTTCTTT. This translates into CASSDQPGEGTEAFF.

CDR3 coding DNA: TGCGCCAGCAGCCTACAACCCCCCCGGATCACCGGGGAGCTGTTTTTT. Its translation is CASSLQPPRITGELFF. The chain has TRBV23-1 and TRBJ2-2; D is undetermined. TRBV23-1 is known as an ORF, though its function is uncertain. V was trimmed by 6 bases and J by 4 bases, leaving 18 bases between them. The CDR3 sequence is 16 residues long.

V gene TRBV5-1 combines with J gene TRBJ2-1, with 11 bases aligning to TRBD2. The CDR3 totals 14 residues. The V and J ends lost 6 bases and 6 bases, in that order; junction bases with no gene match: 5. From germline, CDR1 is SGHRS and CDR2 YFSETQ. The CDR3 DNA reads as TGCGCCAGCAATGGCCTAGCGGGAGGCAATGAGCAGTTCTTC. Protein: CASNGLAGGNEQFF.

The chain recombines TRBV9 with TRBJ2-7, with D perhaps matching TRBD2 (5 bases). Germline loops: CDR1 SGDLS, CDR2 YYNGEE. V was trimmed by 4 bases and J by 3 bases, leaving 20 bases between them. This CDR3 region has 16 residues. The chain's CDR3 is CASSPSPGSVGYEQYF. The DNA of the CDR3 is TGTGCCAGCAGCCCCAGCCCGGGGTCGGTCGGCTACGAGCAGTACTTC.

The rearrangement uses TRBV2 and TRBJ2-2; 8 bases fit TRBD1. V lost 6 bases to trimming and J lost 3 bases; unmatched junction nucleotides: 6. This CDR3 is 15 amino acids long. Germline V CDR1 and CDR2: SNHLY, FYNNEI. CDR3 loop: CASRRTGTDTGELFF. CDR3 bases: TGTGCCAGCAGACGGACAGGGACGGACACCGGGGAGCTGTTTTTT.